There are many counts of the clone carrying this T cell receptor beta chain. The antigen is unknown. The data originate from a study of regulatory T cells in long-lasting Graves disease. Study observations and caveats: Persistent disease was associated with favored TRBV28 usage and with favored use of TRBJ1-2 and TRBJ2-5.

Germline trimming cut 1 base from V and 4 bases from J; bases unmatched to any gene: 12. This CDR3 is 16 amino acids long. Per germline, CDR1 DFQATT and CDR2 SNEGSKA (reference sequence). Libraries of TCR beta came from iRepertoire HTBI primers plus Arm-PCR of CDR3 regions. MiXCR, applied by TCRdb to the multiplex PCR reads, yields one record per CDR3 protein. This sample has around 250,000 distinct CDR3 sequences, with 20% to 25% found just once. Indicated time point: newly diagnosed GD, antithyroid drugs for less than 3 months. PBMCs were the source of the RNA used for TCR sequencing. The input for sequencing was peripheral blood mononuclear cells (PBMCs), taken at new diagnosis, from a patient treated with antithyroid drugs. The chain couples TRBV20-1 to TRBJ1-2; 7 bases are shared with TRBD1. This TCR was sampled from a female donor with Graves disease. The CDR3 DNA sequence: TGCAGTGCTAGAGGACAGGGTCGGGGTGATTTCTATGGCTACACCTTC. The encoded protein is CSARGQGRGDFYGYTF.